This T cell receptor beta chain was found in a study of shared clonotypes between healthy human individuals. For this clone: What it recognizes is unknown.

Measured with immunoSEQ multiplex PCR; TCRdb has only the in-frame clones, and not every one. The sample lists 730,000 or so clones; approximately 79% were seen once. Germline CDR1 is MNHEY and CDR2 is SMNVEV (reference sequence). This CDR3 comprises 13 residues. Between the trimmed V and J ends, which lost 3 bases and 16 bases, there was a span of 19 bases. Recent vaccinations or acute infections were absent in the healthy HIV-negative adult donors. Study-wide results and caveats: A handful of donors showed sharing of approximately 5% of naive CD4 clonotypes.

Sequencing was done on a sample of memory CD4+ T cells sorted from blood. Subset here: CD45RA-negative fraction. The sequence was collected from a woman aged 30 to 39 in good health. The V call is TRBV27, the J call TRBJ2-1; D is possibly TRBD1 (6 bases). The CDR3 loop is CASSFGDRGHNFF. DNA of the CDR3: TGTGCCAGCAGTTTTGGGGACCGGGGACATAATTTCTTC.